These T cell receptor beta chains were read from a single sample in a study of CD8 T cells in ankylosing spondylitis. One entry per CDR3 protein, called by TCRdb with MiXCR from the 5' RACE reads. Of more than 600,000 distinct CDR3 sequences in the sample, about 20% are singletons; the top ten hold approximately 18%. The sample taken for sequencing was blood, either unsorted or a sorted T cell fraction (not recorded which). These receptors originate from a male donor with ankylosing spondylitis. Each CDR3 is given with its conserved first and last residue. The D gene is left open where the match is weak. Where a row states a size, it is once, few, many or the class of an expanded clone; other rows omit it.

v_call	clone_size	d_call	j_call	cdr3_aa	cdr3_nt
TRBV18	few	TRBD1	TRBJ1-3	CASSPGQGADSGNTIYF	TGTGCCAGCTCACCGGGACAGGGTGCCGACTCTGGAAACACCATATATTTT
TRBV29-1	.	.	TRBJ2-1	CSVASGGAGYEQFF	TGCAGCGTTGCCAGCGGAGGGGCCGGCTATGAGCAGTTCTTC
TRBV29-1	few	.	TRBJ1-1	CSVENRKAFF	TGCAGCGTTGAAAACAGGAAAGCTTTCTTT
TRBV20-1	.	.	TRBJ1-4	CSASEPTNEKLFF	TGCAGTGCTAGCGAGCCAACTAATGAAAAACTGTTTTTT
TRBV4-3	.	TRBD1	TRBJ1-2	CASSPGQGFYGYTF	TGCGCCAGCAGCCCGGGACAGGGGTTTTATGGCTACACCTTC
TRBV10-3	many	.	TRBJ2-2	CAIRGSLVSGELFF	TGTGCCATCAGGGGGTCCCTCGTATCCGGGGAGCTGTTTTTT
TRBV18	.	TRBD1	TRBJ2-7	CASSAPGTGPYEQYF	TGTGCCAGCTCAGCCCCCGGGACAGGGCCTTACGAGCAGTACTTC
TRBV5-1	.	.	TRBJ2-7	CASNKLGNSYEQYF	TGCGCCAGCAACAAGCTCGGGAACTCCTACGAGCAGTACTTC
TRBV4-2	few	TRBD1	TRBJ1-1	CASSQGGDRGGDTEAFF	TGTGCCAGCAGCCAGGGGGGGGACAGGGGAGGGGACACTGAAGCTTTCTTT
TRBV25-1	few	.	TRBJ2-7	CASSQGGTDEQYF	TGTGCCAGCAGCCAGGGGGGGACCGACGAGCAGTACTTC
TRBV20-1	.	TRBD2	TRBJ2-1	CSFPSGNNEQFF	TGCAGTTTCCCTAGCGGAAACAATGAGCAGTTCTTC
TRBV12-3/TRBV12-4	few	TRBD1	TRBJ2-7	CASSPAGGTYEQYF	TGTGCCAGCAGCCCCGCAGGGGGCACGTACGAGCAGTACTTC
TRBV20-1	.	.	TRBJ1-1	CSANRADMNTEAFF	TGCAGTGCTAACCGGGCGGACATGAACACTGAAGCTTTCTTT
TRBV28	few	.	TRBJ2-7	CASRDVGGASNEQYF	TGTGCCAGCAGGGACGTTGGGGGGGCGTCCAACGAGCAGTACTTC
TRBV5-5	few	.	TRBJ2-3	CASSLYRGITDTQYF	TGTGCCAGCAGCTTGTATCGGGGCATCACAGATACGCAGTATTTT
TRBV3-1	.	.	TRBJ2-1	CASSQEQNPFVEQFF	TGTGCCAGCAGCCAAGAGCAAAACCCATTTGTTGAGCAGTTCTTC
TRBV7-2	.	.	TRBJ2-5	CASSHRGGNLGETQYF	TGTGCCAGCAGCCATAGAGGCGGGAATTTGGGAGAGACCCAGTACTTC
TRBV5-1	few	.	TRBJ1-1	CASSLDGFAGATEAFF	TGCGCCAGCAGCTTGGACGGGTTCGCAGGGGCCACTGAAGCTTTCTTT
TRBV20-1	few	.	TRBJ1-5	CSARDRDLTQHF	TGCAGTGCTAGAGATCGGGACCTCACCCAGCATTTT
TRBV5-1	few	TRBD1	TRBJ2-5	CASSSNRGTQETQYF	TGCGCCAGCAGCTCAAACAGGGGTACACAGGAGACCCAGTACTTC
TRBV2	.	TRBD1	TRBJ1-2	CASRDRGPYGYTF	TGTGCCAGCAGAGACAGGGGCCCGTATGGCTACACCTTC
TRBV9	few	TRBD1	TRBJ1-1	CASSVVSRGLSLSNTEAFF	TGTGCCAGCAGCGTAGTGTCCAGGGGGCTTTCTCTATCAAACACTGAAGCTTTCTTT
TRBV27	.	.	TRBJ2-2	CASKERPHTGELFF	TGTGCCAGCAAGGAGCGGCCCCACACCGGGGAGCTGTTTTTT
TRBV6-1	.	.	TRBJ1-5	CASSGESISNQPQHF	TGTGCCAGCAGTGGGGAATCAATTAGCAATCAGCCCCAGCATTTT
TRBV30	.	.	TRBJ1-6	CAWRGGYNSPLHF	TGTGCCTGGAGAGGAGGGTATAATTCACCCCTCCACTTT
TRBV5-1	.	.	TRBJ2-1	CASSSGQPGEQFF	TGCGCCAGCAGCTCAGGACAGCCCGGGGAGCAGTTCTTC
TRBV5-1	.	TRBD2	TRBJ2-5	CASSLAASGTETQYF	TGCGCCAGCAGCTTGGCAGCTAGCGGGACGGAGACCCAGTACTTC
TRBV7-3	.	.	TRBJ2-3	CASSLKGGASTDTQYF	TGTGCCAGCAGCTTAAAGGGGGGGGCTAGCACAGATACGCAGTATTTT
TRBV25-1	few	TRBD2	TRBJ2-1	CASSSTSAGNEQFF	TGTGCCAGCAGTTCGACTAGCGCCGGCAATGAGCAGTTCTTC
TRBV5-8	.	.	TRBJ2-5	CASSPGWGRTQETQYF	TGTGCCAGCAGCCCTGGTTGGGGTAGGACGCAAGAGACCCAGTACTTC
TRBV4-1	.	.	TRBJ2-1	CASSQGARDGEQFF	TGCGCCAGCAGCCAAGGGGCGCGGGATGGTGAGCAGTTCTTC
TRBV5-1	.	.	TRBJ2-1	CASRRYRENGRNEQFF	TGCGCCAGCAGGCGATACAGGGAGAATGGACGCAATGAGCAGTTCTTC
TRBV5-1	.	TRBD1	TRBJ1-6	CASSFRDRGSSYNSPLHF	TGCGCCAGCAGCTTCCGGGACAGGGGAAGCTCCTATAATTCACCCCTCCACTTT
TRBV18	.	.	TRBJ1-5	CASSPKRENQPQHF	TGTGCCAGCTCTCCGAAGAGGGAGAATCAGCCCCAGCATTTT
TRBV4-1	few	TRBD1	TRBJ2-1	CASSQVGQQNNEQFF	TGCGCCAGCAGCCAAGTGGGACAGCAAAACAATGAGCAGTTCTTC
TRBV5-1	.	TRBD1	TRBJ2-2	CASSLVQGSTGELFF	TGCGCCAGCAGCTTGGTACAGGGGAGTACCGGGGAGCTGTTTTTT
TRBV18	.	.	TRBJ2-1	CASSQARYNEQFF	TGTGCCAGCTCACAGGCCCGTTACAATGAGCAGTTCTTC
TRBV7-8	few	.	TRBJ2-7	CASSLGDPTHEQYF	TGTGCCAGCAGCTTAGGGGACCCGACCCACGAGCAGTACTTC
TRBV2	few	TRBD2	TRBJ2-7	CASKSSGISYEQYF	TGTGCCAGCAAATCCAGCGGGATATCCTACGAGCAGTACTTC
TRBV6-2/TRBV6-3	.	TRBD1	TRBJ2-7	CASSYSIASGTDYSYEQYF	TGTGCCAGCAGTTACTCCATAGCCTCCGGGACAGACTACTCCTACGAGCAGTACTTC
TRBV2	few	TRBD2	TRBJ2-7	CATGGSSGGTYEQYF	TGTGCCACCGGGGGGTCTAGCGGGGGGACCTACGAGCAGTACTTC
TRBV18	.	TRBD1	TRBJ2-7	CASSKGQGDYEQYF	TGTGCCAGCTCAAAAGGACAGGGTGACTACGAGCAGTACTTC
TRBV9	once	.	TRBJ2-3	CASSFRRRRASTDTQYF	TGTGCCAGCAGCTTCCGAAGAAGGCGAGCTAGCACAGATACGCAGTATTTT
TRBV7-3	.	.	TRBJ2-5	CASSFSTSRETQYF	TGTGCCAGCAGCTTCTCAACTAGCAGGGAGACCCAGTACTTC
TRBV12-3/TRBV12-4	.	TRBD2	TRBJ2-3	CACSSSGGGSRTDTQYF	TGTGCCTGCAGTTCCAGCGGGGGGGGCTCGCGAACAGATACGCAGTATTTT
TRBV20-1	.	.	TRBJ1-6	CSARHPTGNNSPLHF	TGCAGTGCTAGACATCCGACGGGGAATAATTCACCCCTCCACTTT
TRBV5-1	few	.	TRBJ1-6	CASSLEGLKNSPLHF	TGCGCCAGCAGCTTAGAGGGACTCAAGAATTCACCCCTCCACTTT
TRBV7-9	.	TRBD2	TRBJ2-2	CASSPGLAGEGAGELFF	TGTGCCAGCAGCCCGGGACTAGCGGGAGAAGGTGCCGGGGAGCTGTTTTTT
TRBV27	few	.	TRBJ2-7	CASSTVGTPSYEQYF	TGTGCCAGCAGTACGGTGGGGACGCCATCCTACGAGCAGTACTTC
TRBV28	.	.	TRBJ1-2	CASSGAALYGYTF	TGTGCCAGCAGTGGGGCTGCTTTATATGGCTACACCTTC
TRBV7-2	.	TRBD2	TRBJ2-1	CASSYGGVGYNEQFF	TGTGCCAGCAGCTACGGGGGGGTGGGGTACAATGAGCAGTTCTTC
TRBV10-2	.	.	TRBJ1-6	CASSEWDPGLSPLHF	TGCGCCAGCAGTGAATGGGACCCCGGTTTATCACCCCTCCACTTT
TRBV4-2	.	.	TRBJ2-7	CASSQFLGSYEQYF	TGTGCCAGCAGCCAATTCCTTGGCTCCTACGAGCAGTACTTC
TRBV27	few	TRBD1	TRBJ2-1	CASSLGQGIDNEQFF	TGTGCCAGCAGTCTCGGACAGGGAATTGACAATGAGCAGTTCTTC
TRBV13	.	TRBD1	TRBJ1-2	CASSPNRGLIYGYTF	TGTGCCAGCAGCCCGAACAGGGGGCTGATCTATGGCTACACCTTC
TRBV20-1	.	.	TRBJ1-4	CSAYGTYEKLFF	TGCAGTGCGTACGGGACTTATGAAAAACTGTTTTTT
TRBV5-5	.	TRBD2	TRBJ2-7	CASSLIREGLYEQYF	TGTGCCAGCAGCTTGATCCGGGAGGGCCTCTACGAGCAGTACTTC
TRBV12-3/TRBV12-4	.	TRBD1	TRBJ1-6	CASRETGLSPLHF	TGTGCCAGCAGGGAGACAGGGCTCTCACCCCTCCACTTT
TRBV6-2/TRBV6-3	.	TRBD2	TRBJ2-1	CASSPLTGGSYNEQFF	TGTGCCAGCAGCCCTTTGACGGGAGGTTCCTACAATGAGCAGTTCTTC